The 28 T cell receptor beta chains reported below all come from one sample, sequenced in a study of CD8+CD57+ T cells in acquired aplastic anemia. Those patients picked for sequencing had displayed CD8+CD57+ cell expansion on flow cytometry. Profiling that covered TCR beta VDJ and CDR3 relied on genomic DNA as its template. Each CDR3 protein is one row after TCRdb ran MiXCR on the reads. The sample consists of some 180,000 distinct CDR3 sequences, around 63% of them appearing once. Sequencing input: sorted CD4+, CD8+, or CD8+CD57+ T cells (not recorded which) from PBMCs. The receptors stem from a human donor with aplastic anemia.

The chain employs TRBV7-2 and TRBJ2-3; D is uncertain. Trimming pared 5 bases from V and 6 bases from J, leaving 12 bases between. The V gene's germline CDR1 is SGHTA and CDR2 FQGNSA. The CDR3 is made up of 13 amino acids. The CDR3 DNA reads as TGTGCCAGCAGCCCTGAACCCAGGGATACGCAGTATTTT. Translation gives CASSPEPRDTQYF.

The chain has TRBV7-9 and TRBJ1-1; a weak D match, TRBD1 (5 bases). V was clipped by 3 bases and J by 4 bases, with 15 bases between them. Germline loops: CDR1 SEHNR, CDR2 FQNEAQ (reference sequence). The CDR3 is 15 amino acids. The CDR3 bases are TGTGCCAGCAGCTTGGCAGGGACCTACACCACTGAAGCTTTCTTT. Translation gives CASSLAGTYTTEAFF.

The chain carries TRBV20-1 and TRBJ2-7; the D gene is possibly TRBD2 (6 bases). Looked up from germline, CDR1 is DFQATT and CDR2 is SNEGSKA (reference sequence). The length of the CDR3 is 14 residues. Trimming stripped 4 bases from V and 0 bases from J, with 13 bases between. The CDR3 DNA is TGCAGTGCTAAGGGGACTCCTAACTCCTACGAGCAGTACTTC. Amino acid sequence: CSAKGTPNSYEQYF.

This clonotype occurred many times. The rearrangement joins TRBV19 to TRBJ1-6; D gene ambiguous. The CDR3 is 15 amino acids. Trimming pared 3 bases from V and 4 bases from J, leaving 10 bases between. Germline V gene sequence: CDR1 LNHDA, CDR2 SQIVND (reference sequence). The CDR3 here is CASSIREAYNSPLHF. The CDR3 DNA reads TGTGCCAGTAGTATCAGAGAGGCGTATAATTCACCCCTCCACTTT.

This clonotype was seen a handful of times. This chain connects TRBV12-3 or TRBV12-4 to TRBJ2-7; a possible D gene is TRBD1 (6 bases). The ends were cut back, 5 bases at V and 2 bases at J, with 13 bases in the middle. CDR3 length equals 14 residues. CDR3 residues: CASSPRTDTYEQYF. CDR3 nucleotides: TGTGCCAGCAGTCCAAGGACAGATACCTACGAGCAGTACTTC.

The chain carries TRBV7-2 and TRBJ2-5, with a weak D call TRBD2 (6 bases). Germline V gene lookup returns CDR1 SGHTA and CDR2 FQGNSA. V lost 4 bases and J lost 2, with 17 bases in between. The CDR3 sequence is 16 residues long. CDR3 coding DNA: TGTGCCAGCAGCTCGAGTGTGGGTAGCGGTCAAGAGACCCAGTACTTC. It codes for CASSSSVGSGQETQYF.

This clonotype was detected only once. At one end the junction does not follow the germline gene, possibly because of a read error. Here the CDR3 reads CASSQEEGASLYEQYF. The CDR3 DNA is TGCGCCAGCAGCCAAGAGGAGGGAGCCTCCCTCTACGAGCAGTACTTC. V and J are TRBV7-9 and TRBJ2-7, with D perhaps matching TRBD2 (6 bases). The CDR3 consists of 16 residues. Germline V gene lookup returns CDR1 SEHNR and CDR2 FQNEAQ (reference sequence).

The chain has TRBV5-8 and TRBJ2-7; TRBD1 or TRBD2 may be the D gene (5 bases each). Trimming stripped 3 bases from V and 4 bases from J, with 17 bases between. The CDR3 is made up of 15 amino acids. Germline V gives CDR1 SGHTS, CDR2 YDEGEE. CDR3 residues: CASSSGAKGSYEQYF. The CDR3, as DNA: TGTGCCAGCAGCTCCGGGGCGAAAGGATCGTACGAGCAGTACTTC.

This clonotype was detected ten times or more. This chain uses TRBV4-2 with TRBJ2-7; 12 bases are a match to TRBD2. The CDR3 spans 14 residues. V dropped 4 bases and J dropped 6; count of bases not matched to a gene: 4. Per the germline V gene, CDR1 is LGHNA and CDR2 is YNFKEQ. The CDR3: CASSPGLAGSEQYF. The CDR3 bases are TGTGCCAGCAGCCCTGGACTAGCGGGAAGCGAGCAGTACTTC.

CDR3 loop: CATFGPGTGTMNTEAFF. The CDR3 DNA reads as TGTGCCACCTTCGGGCCCGGGACAGGGACTATGAACACTGAAGCTTTCTTT. This rearrangement joins TRBV15 to TRBJ1-1; 9 nucleotides line up with TRBD1. The CDR3 is made up of 17 amino acids. Trimming at V came to 8 bases and at J to 0 bases, leaving 13 bases not matched to a gene. From germline, CDR1 is LNHNV and CDR2 YYDKDF (reference sequence). The complete variable domain, with remaining parts taken from reference TRBV15 and TRBJ1-1, reads DAMVIQNPRYQVTQFGKPVTLSCSQTLNHNVMYWYQQKSSQAPKLLFHYYDKDFNNEADTPDNFQSRRPNTSFCFLDIRSPGLGDTAMYLCATFGPGTGTMNTEAFFGQGTRLTVV.

CDR3 loop: CSASPGTSGGDTQYF. The CDR3 DNA reads as TGCAGTGCTAGTCCCGGGACTAGCGGGGGAGATACGCAGTATTTT. V is TRBV20-1 and J is TRBJ2-3; 14 bases are a match to TRBD2. Germline loops: CDR1 DFQATT, CDR2 SNEGSKA (reference sequence). Trimming cost V 3 bases and J 5 bases; bases outside gene matches: 4. The CDR3 runs to 15 residues.

CDR3 sequence: CAIRDTGGSGNTIYF. CDR3 nucleotides: TGTGCCATCAGGGATACAGGGGGATCTGGAAACACCATATATTTT. The chain recombines TRBV10-3 with TRBJ1-3; 8 positions match TRBD1. The ends lost 6 bases at V and 1 base at J; junction bases unmatched: 5. CDR3 size: 15 residues. Germline loops: CDR1 ENHRY, CDR2 SYGVKD.

The J gene is TRBJ2-7, the V gene TRBV2, with 7 bases fitting TRBD1. The CDR3 covers 13 residues. Germline trimming cut 3 bases from V and 3 bases from J; bases unmatched to any gene: 2. CDR1 and CDR2 (germline): SNHLY, FYNNEI. CDR3 coding DNA: TGTGCCAGCAGTGACGACAGGGACTACGAGCAGTACTTC. Translating it yields CASSDDRDYEQYF.

The V call is TRBV20-1, the J call TRBJ2-7; D unresolved. The V gene lost 0 bases and the J gene lost 7 bases, with 7 bases spanning the gap. The germline CDR1 and CDR2 sequences are DFQATT and SNEGSKA (reference sequence). The CDR3 has 11 residues. CDR3 in amino acids: CSARDQEEQYF. The CDR3 DNA follows: TGCAGTGCTAGAGATCAGGAGGAGCAGTACTTC.

This clonotype came up once. The rearrangement uses TRBV12-3 or TRBV12-4 and TRBJ2-3, with D unresolved. V was clipped by 10 bases and J by 4 bases, with 15 bases between them. The CDR3 runs to 13 residues. DNA of the CDR3: TGTGCCACTCTGAGCAGTGGGTCAGATACGCAGTATTTT. Protein product: CATLSSGSDTQYF.

The chain is built from TRBV9 and TRBJ2-7; D uncertain. Germline values: CDR1 SGDLS, CDR2 YYNGEE. The CDR3 has 14 residues. V was pared by 0 bases and J by 2 bases, with 9 bases between. In nucleotides, the CDR3 is TGTGCCAGCAGCGTAGACGGGCGGACCTACGAGCAGTACTTC. Protein: CASSVDGRTYEQYF. Supplemented by reference TRBV9 and TRBJ2-7, the full variable domain reads DSGVTQTPKHLITATGQRVTLRCSPRSGDLSVYWYQQSLDQGLQFLIQYYNGEERAKGNILERFSAQQFPDLHSELNLSSLELGDSALYFCASSVDGRTYEQYFGPGTRLTVT.

Only a few counts were recorded for this clonotype. A much larger clone differs from this one at a single base, so this may be a read error. The J gene is TRBJ2-6, the V gene TRBV2; D is unclear. The germline V and J ends were trimmed by 3 bases and 0 bases, with 0 bases remaining between them. CDR1 and CDR2 (germline): SNHLY, FYNNEI. The CDR3 contains 13 residues. The DNA for the CDR3 is TGTGCCAGCAGTGACTCTGGGGCCAACGTCCTGACTTTC. It yields the protein CASSDSGANVLTF.

Only one count was recorded for this clonotype. The chain uses TRBV7-9 and TRBJ1-3; a possible D gene is TRBD1 (5 bases). Trimming took 1 base from V and 1 from J, leaving 11 bases between them. This CDR3 comprises 16 residues. CDR1 is SEHNR, CDR2 FQNEAQ, per germline (reference sequence). CDR3 sequence reads: CASSLGPGRSGNTIYF. CDR3 sequence (DNA): TGTGCCAGCAGCTTAGGGCCAGGGCGATCTGGAAACACCATATATTTT.

The chain employs TRBV15 and TRBJ2-7, with D perhaps matching TRBD2 (5 bases). Between the trimmed V and J ends, which lost 1 base and 4 bases, there was a span of 17 bases. Germline CDR1 reads LNHNV; CDR2 reads YYDKDF (reference sequence). CDR3 length equals 16 residues. This chain's CDR3 is CATSRVEGAESYEQYF. The DNA of the CDR3 is TGTGCCACCAGCAGAGTAGAGGGTGCTGAATCTTACGAGCAGTACTTC.

This clonotype occurred many times. This chain uses TRBV19 with TRBJ1-1; the D gene is possibly TRBD1 (5 bases). The CDR3 loop spans 13 amino acids. Looked up from germline, CDR1 is LNHDA and CDR2 is SQIVND (reference sequence). Trimming stripped 3 bases from V and 6 bases from J, with 11 bases between. The CDR3 bases are TGTGCCAGTAGTATTCAGGGTATACCTGAAGCTTTCTTT. Translation: CASSIQGIPEAFF.

This clonotype has ten or more counts. The V call is TRBV6-1, the J call TRBJ2-7; 7 positions match TRBD1. CDR1 is MNHNS and CDR2 is SASEGT in the germline V gene. The CDR3 totals 14 residues. Trimming cost V 7 bases and J 2 bases; bases outside gene matches: 8. CDR3 DNA: TGTGCCAGCAATGCCTGGGACAGAACCTACGAGCAGTACTTC. It is translated as CASNAWDRTYEQYF.

The chain couples TRBV10-3 to TRBJ2-7, with a tentative D call TRBD2 (6 bases). Germline V CDR1 and CDR2: ENHRY, SYGVKD. The CDR3 sequence is 15 residues long. V shed 2 bases and J shed 4 bases, with 15 bases lying between them. The CDR3 loop is CAISEGSGASYEQYF. CDR3 in DNA: TGTGCCATCAGTGAGGGTTCGGGAGCATCTTACGAGCAGTACTTC.

The rearrangement links TRBV5-5 to TRBJ2-5; D is unclear. The CDR3 runs to 11 residues. CDR1 is SGHKS, CDR2 YYEKEE, per germline (reference sequence). Trimming shortened V by 4 bases and J by 5 bases, and 6 bases separated the two germline ends. CDR3 loop: CASSPRETQYF. For the CDR3, the DNA is TGTGCCAGCAGCCCGCGGGAGACCCAGTACTTC. Drawing the rest from reference TRBV5-5 and TRBJ2-5, the complete variable domain is DAGVTQSPTHLIKTRGQQVTLRCSPISGHKSVSWYQQVLGQGPQFIFQYYEKEERGRGNFPDRFSARQFPNYSSELNVNALLLGDSALYLCASSPRETQYFGPGTRLLVL.

This clonotype was seen many times. The chain has TRBV12-5 and TRBJ2-1, with 7 nucleotides matching TRBD2. CDR1 and CDR2 from the germline V gene are LGHNT and FRNRAP. The CDR3 runs to 15 residues. Losses at the gene ends were 2 bases for V and 4 bases for J; bases not matched to a gene: 5. DNA for the CDR3: TGTGCTAGTGGTTTGAGACTGGGGGGGTACAATGAGCAGTTCTTC. Its protein product is CASGLRLGGYNEQFF.

The rearrangement uses TRBV2 and TRBJ1-5, with D perhaps TRBD1 (6 bases). This CDR3 contains 13 residues. Germline lookup yields CDR1 SNHLY and CDR2 FYNNEI. The ends were cut back, 11 bases at V and 6 bases at J, with 17 bases in the middle. The CDR3 DNA sequence: TGTGCCGGCAAGGCAGGGGAAGGTCAGCCCCAGCATTTT. It specifies CAGKAGEGQPQHF.

In its sample, this clonotype was seen many times. This chain links TRBV29-1 with TRBJ2-7; 8 bases map to TRBD2. The V gene end was trimmed by 3 bases and the J gene end by 5 bases; junction bases not matched to a gene: 6. The CDR3 is 13 amino acids. Germline V gene sequence: CDR1 SQVTM, CDR2 ANQGSEA. For the CDR3, the DNA is TGCAGCGTTGACGGGGGGGTTCGGAACGAGCAGTACTTC. Protein sequence: CSVDGGVRNEQYF.

The chain combines TRBV7-9 with TRBJ1-6; 7 positions match TRBD1. The CDR3 sequence is 15 residues long. The trim removed 6 bases at V and 7 bases at J, leaving 9 bases unmatched. Per germline, CDR1 SEHNR and CDR2 FQNEAQ (reference sequence). The CDR3 protein is CASSLSAGGNSPLHF. The CDR3 DNA reads as TGTGCCAGCAGTTTATCGGCAGGGGGGAATTCACCCCTCCACTTT. Based on the CDR3 plus reference TRBV7-9 and TRBJ1-6, the full variable domain is DTGVSQNPRHKITKRGQNVTFRCDPISEHNRLYWYRQTLGQGPEFLTYFQNEAQLEKSRLLSDRFSAERPKGSFSTLEIQRTEQGDSAMYLCASSLSAGGNSPLHFGNGTRLTVT.

This chain connects TRBV5-1 to TRBJ2-5; TRBD2 matches at 11 bases. Germline loops: CDR1 SGHRS, CDR2 YFSETQ. The CDR3 is made up of 15 amino acids. V gave up 1 base and J gave up 2 bases; unmatched junction bases: 1. The CDR3 region has the DNA TGCGCCAGCAGCTTGTTAGCGGGGGGGCAAGAGACCCAGTACTTC. This codes for CASSLLAGGQETQYF.